This T cell receptor (beta chain) is drawn from a study of stem cell transplantation in POMP-related autoinflammatory disease. Across the study: The study hypothesized thymoproteasome defects skew the TRB repertoire via impaired CD8+ selection.

Study findings and constraints: Unique TRB V-J gene pairings were limited in number in patients with PRAID. A trend toward lower repertoire diversity and greater clonality appeared in every analyzed T-cell subset of PRAID patients.

The CDR3 contains 15 residues. CDR1 is PRHDT, CDR2 FYEKMQ, per germline (reference sequence). With 4 bases removed from V and 6 bases from J, the gap between germline ends came to 18 bases. Sequenced by immunoSEQ multiplex PCR; TCRdb stores in-frame clones only, minus some. The table records about 8,000 clones, approximately 89% of them present only once. Note on this clone: Its matching antigen is unknown.

The chain carries TRBV13 and TRBJ1-1; D gene ambiguous. This TCR derives from a human donor with POMP-related autoinflammation and immune dysregulation (PRAID). The specimen comprised CD8+ T cells from PBMCs, sampled before stem cell transplantation. The CDR3 here is CASSSSDELSAEAFF. The CDR3 DNA sequence: TGTGCCAGCAGCTCCTCCGATGAACTCTCCGCTGAAGCTTTCTTT.